Described below is a single T cell receptor beta chain sequence and its context. These data come from a study of blood T cell repertoires in COVID-19. Assay used: immunoSEQ multiplex PCR; TCRdb lists only in-frame clones, some missing. The sample holds roughly 200,000 clones, 65% to 90% seen once. The CDR3 loop spans 13 amino acids. J lost 4 bases, V lost 5 bases, and 3 bases had no gene match. This clonotype was sampled from a woman in her 30s who had been exposed to COVID-19. This rearrangement joins TRBV12-3 or TRBV12-4 to TRBJ1-2; 8 positions match TRBD1. Sequenced material: PBMCs or T cells enriched from blood (not recorded which). CDR3 in DNA: TGTGCCAGCAGTCCGGACAGGGCCTATGGCTACACCTTC. Residues: CASSPDRAYGYTF.